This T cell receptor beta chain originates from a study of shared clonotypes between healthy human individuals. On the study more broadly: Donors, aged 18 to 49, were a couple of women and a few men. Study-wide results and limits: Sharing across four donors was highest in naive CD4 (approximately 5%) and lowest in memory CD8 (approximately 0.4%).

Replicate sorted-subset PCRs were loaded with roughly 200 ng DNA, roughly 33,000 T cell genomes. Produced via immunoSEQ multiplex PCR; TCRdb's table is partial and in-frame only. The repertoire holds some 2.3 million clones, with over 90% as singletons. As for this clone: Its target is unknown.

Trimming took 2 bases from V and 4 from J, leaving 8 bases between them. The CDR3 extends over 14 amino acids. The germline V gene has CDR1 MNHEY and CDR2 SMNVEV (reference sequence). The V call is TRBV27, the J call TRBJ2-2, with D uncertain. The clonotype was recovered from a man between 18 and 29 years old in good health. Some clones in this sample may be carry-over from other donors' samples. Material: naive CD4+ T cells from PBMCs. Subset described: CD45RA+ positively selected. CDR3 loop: CASSLVGFTGELFF. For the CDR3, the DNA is TGTGCCAGCAGTTTAGTAGGTTTCACCGGGGAGCTGTTTTTT.